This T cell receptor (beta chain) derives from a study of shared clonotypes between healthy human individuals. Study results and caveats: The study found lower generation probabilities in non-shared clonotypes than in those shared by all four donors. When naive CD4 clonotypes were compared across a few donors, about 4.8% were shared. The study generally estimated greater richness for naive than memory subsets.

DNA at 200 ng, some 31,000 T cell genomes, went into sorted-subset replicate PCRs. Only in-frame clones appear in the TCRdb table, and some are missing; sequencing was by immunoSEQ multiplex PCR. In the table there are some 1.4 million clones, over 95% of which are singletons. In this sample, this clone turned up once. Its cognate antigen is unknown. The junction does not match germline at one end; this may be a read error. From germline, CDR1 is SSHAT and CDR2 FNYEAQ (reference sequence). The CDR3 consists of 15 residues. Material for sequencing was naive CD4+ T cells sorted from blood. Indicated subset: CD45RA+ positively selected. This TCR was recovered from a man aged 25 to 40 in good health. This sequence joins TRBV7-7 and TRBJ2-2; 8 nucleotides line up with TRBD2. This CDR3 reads CASITAGVCTGELFF. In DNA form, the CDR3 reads TGTGCTAGCATTACAGCGGGAGTTTGCACCGGGGAGCTGTTTTTT.